This is a list of T cell receptor beta chains from one sample in a study of Tregs in tolerant kidney transplant recipients. Profiling relied on immunoSEQ multiplex PCR, and the TCRdb table lists in-frame clones only, not all of them. The data hold 60,000 to 75,000 clones, with 80% to 90% observed a single time. The sample was Tregs from blood, taken before the transplant. Receptors originate from a human donor who received a combined kidney and bone marrow transplant. The CDR3 runs from the conserved cysteine through the conserved F or W. The D gene is left open where the match is weak. Only some rows state a clone size, as once, few, many or a class for expanded clones.

J gene,D gene,V gene,clone size,CDR3 DNA,CDR3 protein
TRBJ2-3,NA,TRBV2,NA,TGTGCCAGCAGTGATGTAGGGTCACGCACAGATACGCAGTATTTT,CASSDVGSRTDTQYF
TRBJ1-1,NA,TRBV9,NA,TGTGCCAGCAGCGTAGGAACAGCGATGAACACTGAAGCTTTCTTT,CASSVGTAMNTEAFF
TRBJ2-1,NA,TRBV6-6,NA,TGTGCCAGCAGTTCCCCGACAGGAAGCTATGAGCAGTTCTTC,CASSSPTGSYEQFF
TRBJ1-4,TRBD1,TRBV18,NA,TGTGCCAGCTCCCCTTTCCGGGACAGGGGAAGAAATGAAAAACTGTTTTTT,CASSPFRDRGRNEKLFF
TRBJ1-6,NA,TRBV6-5,NA,TGTGCCAGCAGTTATAGAGGCGGTTATAATTCACCCCTCCACTTT,CASSYRGGYNSPLHF
TRBJ2-1,NA,TRBV7-2,NA,TGTGCCAGCAGCCCCCGAGCCCGCTACAATGAGCAGTTCTTC,CASSPRARYNEQFF
TRBJ2-7,TRBD1,TRBV5-1,NA,TGCGCCAGCAGCTTCGACAGGGGGCTTTACTACGAGCAGTACTTC,CASSFDRGLYYEQYF
TRBJ2-4,NA,TRBV11-2,NA,TGTGCCAGCAGCTTTGGAGGGGGAAACATTCAGTACTTC,CASSFGGGNIQYF
TRBJ2-5,NA,TRBV2,once,TGTGCCAGCAGACCTACCATGGCCCAAGAGACCCAGTACTTC,CASRPTMAQETQYF
TRBJ2-1,NA,TRBV5-4,NA,TGTGCCAGCAGCCAACCCAAACAGGGCCTCAATGAGCAGTTCTTC,CASSQPKQGLNEQFF
TRBJ2-1,NA,TRBV4-1,NA,TGCGCCAGCAGCCAGCCGGGACATGTCTCCTACAATGAGCAGTTCTTC,CASSQPGHVSYNEQFF
TRBJ1-2,NA,TRBV9,few,TGTGCCAGCAGCGCGAAGGGAAGAGTGGCAGGGATCAACTATGGCTACACCTTC,CASSAKGRVAGINYGYTF